The subject of this entry is one T cell receptor (beta chain). Its target is not known. Measured with immunoSEQ multiplex PCR; TCRdb has only the in-frame clones, and not every one. The sample carries 100,000 to 150,000 clones, just over 85% recorded once. This sample was included in a study of T cell responses to AZD1222 COVID-19 vaccine. Study results and limitations: Among AZD1222 vaccinees, only 5 or 6 were seropositive at baseline. The peak T cell response came first, and repertoires were sampled only after it. Nearly half of spike-specific TCRs reportedly target unmutated variant regions. Females outnumbered males among donors, who were mostly white British; clonal diversity was possibly underestimated.

Germline V gene sequence: CDR1 SGHAT, CDR2 FQNNGV. V was pared by 5 bases and J by 6 bases, with 4 bases of the junction left unmatched. CDR3 length: 13 amino acids. The sequence was obtained from an adult in good health. This chain uses TRBV11-2 with TRBJ1-2; the match to TRBD1 covers 9 bases. Sequences were derived from peripheral blood, sampled on day 0 of AZD1222 vaccination. This CDR3 reads CASSRTGGDGYTF. The CDR3 region has the DNA TGTGCCAGCAGCCGTACAGGGGGCGATGGCTACACCTTC.